Presented here are 21 T cell receptor beta chains from one specimen sequenced in a study of OX40 agonist ivuxolimab in advanced cancers. Produced via immunoSEQ multiplex PCR; TCRdb's table is partial and in-frame only. The sample has roughly 82,000 clones, roughly nine tenths seen once. Sequencing was performed on CD4+ or CD8+ T cells sorted from blood, taken in a trial of the OX40 agonist ivuxolimab. The receptor set was obtained from an adult with an advanced solid tumor such as melanoma, head and neck, liver or kidney cancer.

J is TRBJ2-5 and V is TRBV2; a possible D gene is TRBD1 (5 bases). The CDR3 sequence is 12 residues long. V was pared by 10 bases and J by 4 bases, with 13 bases between. From germline, CDR1 is SNHLY and CDR2 FYNNEI. CDR3 protein: CATKQGGETQYF. In DNA form, the CDR3 reads TGTGCCACCAAGCAGGGTGGAGAGACCCAGTACTTC.

CDR3 DNA sequence: TGTGCCAGCAGAAGTGGACAGCTCTCCTACGAGCAGTACTTC. Protein: CASRSGQLSYEQYF. This chain joins TRBV6-6 and TRBJ2-7, with D possibly being TRBD1 (6 bases). From germline, CDR1 is MNHNY and CDR2 SVGAGI (reference sequence). This CDR3 contains 14 residues. Trimming took 6 bases from V and 0 from J, leaving 12 bases between them.

CDR3 sequence reads: CASSPPGSYEQYF. The CDR3 bases are TGCGCCAGCAGCCCCCCAGGTTCATACGAGCAGTACTTC. This sequence joins TRBV5-1 and TRBJ2-7; D remains unclear. Germline V gene sequence: CDR1 SGHRS, CDR2 YFSETQ. CDR3 length: 13 amino acids. V gave up 4 bases and J gave up 4 bases, with 12 bases separating them.

V and J are TRBV9 and TRBJ2-1, with a weak D call TRBD2 (5 bases). The V gene's germline CDR1 is SGDLS and CDR2 YYNGEE. This CDR3 has 15 amino acids. The V end lost 7 bases, the J end lost 6 bases, and 20 bases lay between the germline ends. The CDR3 bases are TGTGCCAGCTCCTACAGTGGGCGGGCTGGCAATGAGCAGTTCTTC. It is translated as CASSYSGRAGNEQFF.

This clone was found once. V is TRBV10-3 and J is TRBJ2-2; D unclear. Germline V gene sequence: CDR1 ENHRY, CDR2 SYGVKD. The V end was cut by 6 bases, the J end by 0 bases, with 8 bases between. This CDR3 is built from 14 residues. The DNA for the CDR3 is TGTGCCATCAGAACCGAAGCGAACACCGGGGAGCTGTTTTTT. This sequence encodes CAIRTEANTGELFF.

The chain is built from TRBV6-4 and TRBJ1-5, with a weak D call TRBD1 (6 bases). The CDR3 has 19 residues. With 2 bases removed from V and 0 bases from J, the gap between germline ends came to 20 bases. Germline V CDR1 and CDR2: MRHNA, SNTAGT. The CDR3 reads CASSDPGKGDKLSNQPQHF. For the CDR3, the DNA is TGTGCCAGCAGTGACCCAGGTAAGGGGGACAAACTTAGCAATCAGCCCCAGCATTTT.

J is TRBJ2-5 and V is TRBV6-1; 8 bases map to TRBD1. Germline-derived CDR1 and CDR2 are MNHNS and SASEGT. Germline trimming cut 6 bases from V and 4 bases from J; bases unmatched to any gene: 10. This CDR3 spans 15 amino acids. CDR3 sequence (DNA): TGTGCCAGCAGGGATGTTCAGGGGGCTGGAGAGACCCAGTACTTC. The encoded protein is CASRDVQGAGETQYF.

The chain joins TRBV7-9 to TRBJ1-5; D ambiguous. CDR3 length: 12 amino acids. Germline CDR1 and CDR2: SEHNR and FQNEAQ (reference sequence). Trimming stripped 1 base from V and 4 bases from J, with 2 bases between. The chain's CDR3 is CASSLVNQPQHF. CDR3 nucleotides: TGTGCCAGCAGCTTAGTTAATCAGCCCCAGCATTTT.

The rearrangement links TRBV15 to TRBJ1-2, with 9 positions matching TRBD1. After removal of 1 base from V and 8 bases from J, the junction contained 5 bases not matched to a gene. CDR1 and CDR2 (germline): LNHNV, YYDKDF (reference sequence). This CDR3 is 14 amino acids long. CDR3 sequence: CATSRAGTGNGYTF. CDR3 coding DNA: TGTGCCACCAGCAGAGCCGGGACAGGGAACGGCTACACCTTC.

The chain recombines TRBV2 with TRBJ2-5; TRBD2 matches at 7 bases. Losses at the gene ends were 6 bases for V and 5 bases for J; bases not matched to a gene: 18. The length of the CDR3 is 17 residues. CDR1 and CDR2 from the germline V gene are SNHLY and FYNNEI. The CDR3 DNA is TGTGCCAGCAGCCCTGGTGGGAGGGAGGGCCTGGGGGAGACCCAGTACTTC. The encoded protein is CASSPGGREGLGETQYF. The full variable domain, rest sourced from reference TRBV2 and TRBJ2-5, is EPEVTQTPSHQVTQMGQEVILRCVPISNHLYFYWYRQILGQKVEFLVSFYNNEISEKSEIFDDQFSVERPDGSNFTLKIRSTKLEDSAMYFCASSPGGREGLGETQYFGPGTRLLVL.

The chain recombines TRBV28 with TRBJ1-2; TRBD1 aligns across 12 bases. V was pared by 3 bases and J by 7 bases, with 12 bases of the junction left unmatched. Per the germline V gene, CDR1 is MDHEN and CDR2 is SYDVKM. The CDR3 sequence is 17 residues long. CDR3 sequence: CASSFPVWDRGLFGYTF. The CDR3 nucleotides are TGTGCCAGCAGTTTCCCCGTTTGGGACAGGGGGCTTTTTGGCTACACCTTC.

This chain uses TRBV6-1 with TRBJ1-4, with unresolved D. The CDR3 has 14 residues. Germline V gene sequence: CDR1 MNHNS, CDR2 SASEGT. The germline V and J ends were trimmed by 3 bases and 8 bases, with 13 bases remaining between them. The CDR3 nucleotides read TGTGCCAGCAGTGACGGCGGTGAGGGCGAAAAACTGTTTTTT. Its translation: CASSDGGEGEKLFF.

V usage is TRBV18 and J usage is TRBJ2-3; no clear D. Trimming took 1 base from V and 3 from J, leaving 11 bases between them. The CDR3 totals 15 residues. The V gene's germline CDR1 is KGHSH and CDR2 LQKENI. CDR3 nucleotide sequence: TGTGCCAGCTCACCACGACTCTTTGGTACAGATACGCAGTATTTT. Translated, it gives CASSPRLFGTDTQYF.

This clone came up a few times. V usage is TRBV10-3 and J usage is TRBJ2-5, with TRBD1 as a possible D gene (6 bases). Germline V gene sequence: CDR1 ENHRY, CDR2 SYGVKD. CDR3 length: 13 residues. Trimming shortened V by 6 bases and J by 5 bases, and 13 bases separated the two germline ends. CDR3 DNA sequence: TGTGCCATCAGAGGGGGATCGCGGGAGACCCAGTACTTC. It encodes CAIRGGSRETQYF.

V is TRBV6-6 and J is TRBJ2-3, with 7 bases lining up with TRBD2. This CDR3 is built from 14 residues. Germline CDR1 MNHNY, CDR2 SVGAGI (reference sequence). The junction had 4 bases not matched to a gene; V was cut back by 6 bases and J by 1 base. CDR3 amino acids: CASRPRGGTDTQYF. In nucleotides, the CDR3 is TGTGCCAGCAGGCCCCGGGGGGGCACAGATACGCAGTATTTT.

CDR3 loop: CASSLQGVEQYF. The CDR3 nucleotides are TGTGCCAGCAGCTTACAGGGTGTCGAGCAGTACTTC. The chain recombines TRBV5-6 with TRBJ2-7, with D possibly being TRBD1 (6 bases). This CDR3 is 12 amino acids long. CDR1 is SGHDT, CDR2 YYEEEE, per germline. Trimming stripped 2 bases from V and 6 bases from J, with 9 bases between.

The chain couples TRBV29-1 to TRBJ2-1; D call uncertain. CDR3 length: 14 amino acids. Germline V gene sequence: CDR1 SQVTM, CDR2 ANQGSEA. Trimming took off 2 bases at V and 0 bases at J, with 8 bases between the two ends. CDR3 coding DNA: TGCAGCGTTGAAAGGCGGAGCTCCTACAATGAGCAGTTCTTC. Residues: CSVERRSSYNEQFF.

The chain employs TRBV29-1 and TRBJ1-4; the match to TRBD1 covers 11 bases. The J segment lost 3 bases and the V segment lost 4 bases, leaving 4 bases of the junction unmatched. Germline V gene lookup returns CDR1 SQVTM and CDR2 ANQGSEA. The CDR3 is made up of 15 amino acids. CDR3 sequence (DNA): TGCAGCGTTGGGAGGACAGGGGGCTCTAATGAAAAACTGTTTTTT. Amino acid sequence: CSVGRTGGSNEKLFF.

The V and J genes are TRBV5-6 and TRBJ2-1; TRBD2 is a possible D gene (7 bases). Trimming shortened V by 2 bases and J by 4 bases, and 13 bases separated the two germline ends. The CDR3 spans 15 residues. Per germline, CDR1 SGHDT and CDR2 YYEEEE. CDR3 sequence reads: CASSLPRGLYNEQFF. In nucleotides, the CDR3 is TGTGCCAGCAGCTTACCCAGGGGACTATACAATGAGCAGTTCTTC.

The genes are TRBV6-6 and TRBJ1-1, with TRBD1 as a possible D gene (5 bases). Germline CDR1 is MNHNY and CDR2 is SVGAGI (reference sequence). V was trimmed by 2 bases and J by 7 bases, leaving 14 bases between them. This CDR3 region has 14 residues. CDR3 DNA sequence: TGTGCCAGCAGTTACGGGACCGGGTATGGTGAAGCTTTCTTT. Translating gives CASSYGTGYGEAFF.

The rearrangement uses TRBV21-1 and TRBJ2-6; no DNA check was done on the table's D call, TRBD2. TRBV21-1 is recorded as a pseudogene. This CDR3 has 17 amino acids. For the CDR3, the DNA is TGTGCCAGCAGCAAAGTTTCGGCGGGGTCTGGGGCCAACGTCCTGACTTTC. This encodes CASSKVSAGSGANVLTF.